This TCR beta chain was recovered during a study of cytomegalovirus exposure and HLA in healthy donors. Study-wide findings and caveats: Published work reported that the classifier diagnosed cytomegalovirus status with high specificity and sensitivity. The CMV antigen specificity of a few CMV-associated chains was confirmed through in vitro analysis.

PCR was performed using 60 Vbeta and 13 Jbeta primers. TCRdb's copy holds only in-frame clones and misses some; the assay was immunoSEQ multiplex PCR. The sample has under 170,000 clones, about 76% seen once; the top ten hold roughly 4%. This clone was detected a few times. The antigen remains unidentified. The CDR3 is 14 residues long. The junction had 4 bases not matched to a gene; V was cut back by 4 bases and J by 4 bases. Germline values: CDR1 SNHLY, CDR2 FYNNEI. This sequence was found in a human donor in good health. Sequences were obtained from PBMCs. V gene TRBV2 combines with J gene TRBJ1-1; TRBD1 aligns across 9 bases. The CDR3 nucleotides read TGTGCCAGCAGTGCGGACAGGGGAATCACTGAAGCTTTCTTT. As protein: CASSADRGITEAFF.